This passage covers 26 T cell receptor beta chains from one sample sequenced in a study of T cell responses to AZD1222 COVID-19 vaccine (dated by TCRdb to the early 2020s). Read against the paper, the sample's time point label means: about 28 days (+/-7) after the second vaccine dose. The library was produced with the immunoSEQ multiplex PCR assay. In TCRdb, the immuneACCESS table is reduced to in-frame sequences with V and J assigned. These tables do not hold every clone; where another copy was compared, an unresolved V gene accounts for under half, and the others remain unexplained. In all, the sample holds approximately 150,000 clones, and about 90% of those were seen once. Around 10% of the sample is in the top ten clones. This material consisted of peripheral blood, taken 28 days after the second AZD1222 dose. The receptors here all came from an adult who received the AZD1222 COVID-19 vaccine.

The rearrangement uses TRBV7-9 and TRBJ1-2; unclear D gene. Trimming shortened V by 5 bases and J by 4 bases, and 14 bases separated the two germline ends. Germline V CDR1 and CDR2: SEHNR, FQNEAQ (reference sequence). This CDR3 is built from 14 residues. In DNA, the CDR3 is TGTGCCAGCAGCCCGCAGAATAGGGCCTATGGCTACACCTTC. Protein: CASSPQNRAYGYTF.

The J gene is TRBJ2-1, the V gene TRBV25-1, with D unresolved. Germline loops: CDR1 MGHDK, CDR2 SYGVNS. CDR3 length: 11 residues. V was shortened by 11 bases and J by 6 bases, with 11 bases between the two germline ends. In DNA, the CDR3 is TGTGCCTCCTGGATAGGCAATGAGCAGTTCTTC. Its translation is CASWIGNEQFF.

Regarding this clone: Other DNA variants within this sample encode the same CDR3. The chain employs TRBV10-3 and TRBJ2-3; D unclear. Trimming removed 3 bases at V and 0 bases at J, with 1 base between. From germline, CDR1 is ENHRY and CDR2 SYGVKD. The CDR3 loop spans 12 amino acids. The chain's CDR3 is CAISDSTDTQYF. As DNA, the CDR3 is TGTGCCATCAGTGATAGCACAGATACGCAGTATTTT.

This sequence joins TRBV27 and TRBJ1-6; 7 nucleotides agree with TRBD1. From germline, CDR1 is MNHEY and CDR2 SMNVEV (reference sequence). V lost 5 bases, J lost 14 bases, and 12 bases stayed unmatched. This CDR3 contains 14 residues. Here the CDR3 reads CASSPGTEVKTLHF. The CDR3 nucleotides read TGTGCCAGCAGTCCCGGGACAGAAGTGAAGACCCTCCACTTT.

This rearrangement joins TRBV15 to TRBJ2-1; a possible D gene is TRBD1 (6 bases). V shed 0 bases and J shed 14 bases, with 11 bases lying between them. The CDR3 extends over 12 amino acids. Per the germline V gene, CDR1 is LNHNV and CDR2 is YYDKDF (reference sequence). CDR3: CATSRDGTGKFF. The CDR3 DNA reads as TGTGCCACCAGCAGAGATGGCACAGGGAAGTTCTTC.

The chain links TRBV7-6 to TRBJ2-6; 9 bases line up with TRBD1. The V gene's germline CDR1 is SGHVS and CDR2 FNYEAQ. The V segment lost 4 bases and the J segment 3 bases; nucleotides outside the gene matches: 13. The CDR3 is 19 residues long. The CDR3 DNA reads as TGTGCCAGCAGCTCCTCAACCGGGACAGGGATGGTTGGGGCCAACGTCCTGACTTTC. Its translation is CASSSSTGTGMVGANVLTF.

V is TRBV11-2 and J is TRBJ2-5; D perhaps matches TRBD2 (5 bases). Trimming left V 6 bases short and J 10 bases short, with 15 bases between. Germline loops: CDR1 SGHAT, CDR2 FQNNGV. The CDR3 has 12 residues. CDR3 amino acids: CASSLAEAYQYF. CDR3 DNA: TGTGCCAGCAGTCTAGCTGAGGCCTACCAGTACTTC. Full variable domain (rest looked up from reference TRBV11-2 and TRBJ2-5): EAGVAQSPRYKIIEKRQSVAFWCNPISGHATLYWYQQILGQGPKLLIQFQNNGVVDDSQLPKDRFSAERLKGVDSTLKIQPAKLEDSAVYLCASSLAEAYQYFGPGTRLLVL.

V usage is TRBV7-3 and J usage is TRBJ1-1, with 9 bases lining up with TRBD1. Germline V lookup: CDR1 SGHTA, CDR2 FQGTGA. V was pared by 5 bases and J by 5 bases, with 12 bases of the junction left unmatched. The CDR3 consists of 16 residues. The CDR3 nucleotides are TGTGCCAGCAGCCCTTCGGGGACAGGGCTGAGTACTGAAGCTTTCTTT. Translation gives CASSPSGTGLSTEAFF.

The rearrangement links TRBV18 to TRBJ1-5; TRBD1 matches 8 bases. The V gene's germline CDR1 is KGHSH and CDR2 LQKENI. This CDR3 is built from 16 residues. V gave up 4 bases and J gave up 3 bases; unmatched junction bases: 8. Here the CDR3 DNA reads TGTGCCAGCTCACTAATGGACAGGGTGAACAATCAGCCCCAGCATTTT. This encodes CASSLMDRVNNQPQHF.

The J gene is TRBJ2-3, the V gene TRBV3-1 (or the pseudogene TRBV3-2), with D possibly being TRBD2 (6 bases). The germline V gene has CDR1 LGHDT and CDR2 YNNKEL (reference sequence). The CDR3 covers 13 residues. V lost 0 bases, J lost 9 bases, and 10 bases lay in between. In DNA, the CDR3 is TGTGCCAGCAGCCAAGATCCTGGGAGGACGCAGTATTTT. As protein: CASSQDPGRTQYF.

The gene calls are TRBV13 and TRBJ1-4, with 9 positions matching TRBD1. Trimming took 4 bases from V and 6 from J; bases not matched to a gene: 6. The germline V gene has CDR1 PRHDT and CDR2 FYEKMQ (reference sequence). This CDR3 is built from 15 residues. In DNA form, the CDR3 reads TGTGCCAGCAGCTCCCCTGACAGGGGGTATGAAAAACTGTTTTTT. Its translation is CASSSPDRGYEKLFF.

The chain recombines TRBV9 with TRBJ2-2, with no clear D. Germline V CDR1 and CDR2: SGDLS, YYNGEE. V lost 4 bases to trimming and J lost 7 bases, with 11 bases between them. This CDR3 has 13 amino acids. DNA of the CDR3: TGTGCCAGCAGCCCAGAGCCTCGCGGGGAGCTGTTTTTT. It encodes CASSPEPRGELFF.

V usage is TRBV9 and J usage is TRBJ2-2; no clear D gene. The CDR3 is 12 residues long. Germline CDR1 reads SGDLS; CDR2 reads YYNGEE. V was trimmed by 4 bases and J by 3 bases, leaving 4 bases between them. The chain's CDR3 is CASSPDTGELFF. The CDR3 DNA is TGTGCCAGCAGCCCAGACACCGGGGAGCTGTTTTTT. Variable domain in full (rest from reference TRBV9 and TRBJ2-2): DSGVTQTPKHLITATGQRVTLRCSPRSGDLSVYWYQQSLDQGLQFLIQYYNGEERAKGNILERFSAQQFPDLHSELNLSSLELGDSALYFCASSPDTGELFFGEGSRLTVL.

This chain joins TRBV24-1 and TRBJ2-1; 11 bases align to TRBD2. Trimming removed 5 bases from V and 3 bases from J; junction bases left unmatched: 5. Germline lookup yields CDR1 KGHDR and CDR2 SFDVKD. CDR3 length: 16 residues. CDR3 DNA sequence: TGTGCCACCAGTGTCTTGACTAGCGGGATCTACAATGAGCAGTTCTTC. Translated: CATSVLTSGIYNEQFF.

V and J are TRBV29-1 and TRBJ1-1; perhaps TRBD1 as D (6 bases). Germline values: CDR1 SQVTM, CDR2 ANQGSEA. The CDR3 is 15 amino acids. Trimming took off 7 bases at V and 3 bases at J, with 21 bases between the two ends. The CDR3 nucleotides read TGCAGCGGCCGAGATGGGGGCGCAATCCACACTGAAGCTTTCTTT. It specifies CSGRDGGAIHTEAFF.

J is TRBJ2-3 and V is TRBV6-1, with a weak D call TRBD1 (6 bases). Deletions cut 4 bases from V and 1 base from J, with 12 bases between. Germline loops: CDR1 MNHNS, CDR2 SASEGT. This CDR3 is 15 amino acids long. The CDR3 bases are TGTGCCAGCAGTGGAGACAGGTACGGCACAGATACGCAGTATTTT. Its protein product is CASSGDRYGTDTQYF.

The gene calls are TRBV11-1 and TRBJ2-1; D unclear. Germline V lookup: CDR1 SGHAT, CDR2 FQDESV (reference sequence). The CDR3 totals 11 residues. V shed 3 bases and J shed 10 bases, with 7 bases lying between them. The DNA of the CDR3 is TGTGCCAGCAGCTTCTATGGGGAGCAGTTCTTC. This gives the protein CASSFYGEQFF. Variable domain in full (rest from reference TRBV11-1 and TRBJ2-1): EAEVAQSPRYKITEKSQAVAFWCDPISGHATLYWYRQILGQGPELLVQFQDESVVDDSQLPKDRFSAERLKGVDSTLKIQPAELGDSAMYLCASSFYGEQFFGPGTRLTVL.

Note on this clone: Distinct nucleotide sequences in the sample also encode this CDR3. The CDR3 region is CAWSVGSNTEAFF. The CDR3 DNA reads as TGTGCCTGGAGTGTAGGTTCGAACACTGAAGCTTTCTTT. This sequence joins TRBV30 and TRBJ1-1; D call uncertain. CDR3 size: 13 residues. CDR1 is GTSNPN, CDR2 SVGIG, per germline (reference sequence). Trimming took off 0 bases at V and 1 base at J, with 6 bases between the two ends.

The chain has TRBV7-9 and TRBJ2-7, with D perhaps matching TRBD2 (6 bases). Germline assignment: CDR1 SEHNR and CDR2 FQNEAQ (reference sequence). The CDR3 extends over 13 amino acids. The ends were cut back, 2 bases at V and 9 bases at J, with 14 bases in the middle. The CDR3 here is CASSLRDGLPQYF. The CDR3 coding sequence is TGTGCCAGCAGCTTAAGAGACGGACTACCGCAGTACTTC.

This chain uses TRBV7-6 with TRBJ2-6; D not certain. Germline CDR1 and CDR2: SGHVS and FNYEAQ. This CDR3 is 19 amino acids long. Trimming left V 5 bases short and J 0 bases short, with 20 bases between. CDR3 in DNA: TGTGCCAGCAGCCCCGGTTTATTCAACCGATTCTCTGGGGCCAACGTCCTGACTTTC. Its protein is CASSPGLFNRFSGANVLTF.

This chain connects TRBV19 to TRBJ2-3, with TRBD1 matching 9 bases. The CDR3 sequence is 18 residues long. Germline V lookup: CDR1 LNHDA, CDR2 SQIVND (reference sequence). V was pared by 3 bases and J by 3 bases, with 13 bases of the junction left unmatched. CDR3 DNA sequence: TGTGCCAGTAGTATCCTTCACCAACAGGGGGCCTTAACAGATACGCAGTATTTT. Translated: CASSILHQQGALTDTQYF. Full variable domain (rest looked up from reference TRBV19 and TRBJ2-3): DGGITQSPKYLFRKEGQNVTLSCEQNLNHDAMYWYRQDPGQGLRLIYYSQIVNDFQKGDIAEGYSVSREKKESFPLTVTSAQKNPTAFYLCASSILHQQGALTDTQYFGPGTRLTVL.

The V gene is TRBV6-2 or TRBV6-3, the J gene TRBJ1-1; D gene uncertain. The CDR3 sequence is 14 residues long. The V end was cut by 4 bases, the J end by 4 bases, with 13 bases between. The germline V gene has CDR1 MNHEY and CDR2 SVGEGT. As DNA, the CDR3 is TGTGCCAGCAGTTCCTTCTTAAGACCCACTGAAGCTTTCTTT. This translates into CASSSFLRPTEAFF.

In this sample, this clone turned up once. The CDR3 nucleotides are TGCAGCGTTGCAGGTGCCACTGGGGCCAACGTCCTGACTTTC. As protein: CSVAGATGANVLTF. V gene TRBV29-1 combines with J gene TRBJ2-6; D remains ambiguous. Germline V gene data show CDR1 as SQVTM and CDR2 as ANQGSEA. The CDR3 loop spans 14 amino acids. The V end lost 4 bases, the J end lost 2 bases, and 9 bases lay between the germline ends.

The chain joins TRBV7-9 to TRBJ1-1, with D perhaps matching TRBD1 (6 bases). The germline CDR1 and CDR2 sequences are SEHNR and FQNEAQ (reference sequence). CDR3 length: 15 residues. Deletions cut 2 bases from V and 1 base from J, with 11 bases between. DNA of the CDR3: TGTGCCAGCAGCTTAAGTGGACAGAAGAACACTGAAGCTTTCTTT. It specifies CASSLSGQKNTEAFF. Combining the CDR3 with reference TRBV7-9 and TRBJ1-1 gives the whole variable domain DTGVSQNPRHKITKRGQNVTFRCDPISEHNRLYWYRQTLGQGPEFLTYFQNEAQLEKSRLLSDRFSAERPKGSFSTLEIQRTEQGDSAMYLCASSLSGQKNTEAFFGQGTRLTVV.

This rearrangement joins TRBV2 to TRBJ2-5; possible D gene TRBD2, 6 bases. The ends were cut back, 7 bases at V and 2 bases at J, with 20 bases in the middle. Germline V gene sequence: CDR1 SNHLY, CDR2 FYNNEI. The length of the CDR3 is 16 residues. CDR3 sequence (DNA): TGTGCCAGCATAAGCGGGCCATCCACGGGGCAAGAGACCCAGTACTTC. It is translated as CASISGPSTGQETQYF.

As regards this clone: At one end, the junction sequence differs from germline, possibly due to a read error. V gene TRBV28 combines with J gene TRBJ2-3; the match to TRBD2 covers 9 bases. Germline V gene lookup returns CDR1 MDHEN and CDR2 SYDVKM. CDR3 length: 15 amino acids. The CDR3 coding sequence is TGTGCGAGCAGGGGGGCGGGAGGGCCCACAGATACGCAGTATTTT. Amino acids: CASRGAGGPTDTQYF.